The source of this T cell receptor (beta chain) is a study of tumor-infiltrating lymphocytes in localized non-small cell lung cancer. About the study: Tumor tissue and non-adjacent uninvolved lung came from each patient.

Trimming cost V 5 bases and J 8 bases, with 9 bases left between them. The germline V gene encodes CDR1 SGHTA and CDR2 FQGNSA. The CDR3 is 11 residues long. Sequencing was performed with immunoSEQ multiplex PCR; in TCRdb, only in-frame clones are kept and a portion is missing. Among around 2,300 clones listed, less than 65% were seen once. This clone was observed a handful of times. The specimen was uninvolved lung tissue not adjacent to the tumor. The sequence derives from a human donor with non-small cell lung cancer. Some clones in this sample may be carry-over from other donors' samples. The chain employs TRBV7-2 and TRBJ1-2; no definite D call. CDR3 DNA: TGTGCCAGCAGCGTTACAGTGGGCTACACCTTC. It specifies CASSVTVGYTF.